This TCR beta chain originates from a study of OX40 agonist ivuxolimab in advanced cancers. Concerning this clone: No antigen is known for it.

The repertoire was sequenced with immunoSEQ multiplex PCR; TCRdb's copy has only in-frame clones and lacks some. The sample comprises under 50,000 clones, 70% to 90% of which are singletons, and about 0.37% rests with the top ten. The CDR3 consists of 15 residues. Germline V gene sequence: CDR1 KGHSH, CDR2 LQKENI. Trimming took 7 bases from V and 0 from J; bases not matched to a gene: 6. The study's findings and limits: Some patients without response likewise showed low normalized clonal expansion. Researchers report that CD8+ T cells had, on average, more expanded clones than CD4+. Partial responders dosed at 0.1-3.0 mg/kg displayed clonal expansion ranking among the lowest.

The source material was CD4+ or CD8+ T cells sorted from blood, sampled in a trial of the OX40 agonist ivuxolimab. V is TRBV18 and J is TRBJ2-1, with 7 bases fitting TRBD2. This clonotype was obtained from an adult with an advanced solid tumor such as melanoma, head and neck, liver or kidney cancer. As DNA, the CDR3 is TGTGCCAGCTGGTCGGGAGGAAGCTCCTACAATGAGCAGTTCTTC. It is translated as CASWSGGSSYNEQFF.